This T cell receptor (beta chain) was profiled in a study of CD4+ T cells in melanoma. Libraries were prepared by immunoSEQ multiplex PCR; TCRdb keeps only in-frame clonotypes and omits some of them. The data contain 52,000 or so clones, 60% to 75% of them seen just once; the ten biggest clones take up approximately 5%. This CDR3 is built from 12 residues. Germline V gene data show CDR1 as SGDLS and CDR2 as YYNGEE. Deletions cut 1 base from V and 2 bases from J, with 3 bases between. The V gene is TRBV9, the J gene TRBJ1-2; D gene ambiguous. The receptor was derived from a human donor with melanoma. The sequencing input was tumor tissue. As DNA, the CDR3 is TGTGCCAGCAGCGTAAGGAACTATGGCTACACCTTC. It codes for CASSVRNYGYTF.